The clone carrying this T cell receptor beta chain has just a few counts. Its antigen is still unknown. The data originate from a study of beta chain features in type 1 diabetes. Study-level findings and limits: Individuals with type 1 diabetes displayed fewer insertions and more deletions at VDJ junctions. Shortening of TCRB CDR3s, moderate but significant, appeared in all four CD4+ subsets of Type 1 diabetes patients. Any role of HLA type in TCRB rearrangement remained unresolved here.

What was sequenced were expressed TCRB transcripts, since all of the isolated RNA had been reverse transcribed. Libraries were prepared by immunoSEQ multiplex PCR; TCRdb keeps only in-frame clonotypes and omits some of them. The profile shows hundreds of thousands of clones, over 11% of them singletons. The J segment lost 5 bases and the V segment lost 5 bases, leaving 17 bases of the junction unmatched. The germline CDR1 and CDR2 sequences are SNHLY and FYNNEI. The CDR3 loop spans 19 amino acids. The chain is built from TRBV2 and TRBJ2-3, with TRBD2 identical over 12 bases. The sequence was collected from a man aged 25 to 40 with type 1 diabetes. Material: naive CD4+ T cells from blood. The CDR3 is CASSLRLAGDSPQGDTQYF. For the CDR3, the DNA is TGTGCCAGCAGTCTAAGACTAGCGGGAGATTCCCCTCAGGGAGATACGCAGTATTTT.